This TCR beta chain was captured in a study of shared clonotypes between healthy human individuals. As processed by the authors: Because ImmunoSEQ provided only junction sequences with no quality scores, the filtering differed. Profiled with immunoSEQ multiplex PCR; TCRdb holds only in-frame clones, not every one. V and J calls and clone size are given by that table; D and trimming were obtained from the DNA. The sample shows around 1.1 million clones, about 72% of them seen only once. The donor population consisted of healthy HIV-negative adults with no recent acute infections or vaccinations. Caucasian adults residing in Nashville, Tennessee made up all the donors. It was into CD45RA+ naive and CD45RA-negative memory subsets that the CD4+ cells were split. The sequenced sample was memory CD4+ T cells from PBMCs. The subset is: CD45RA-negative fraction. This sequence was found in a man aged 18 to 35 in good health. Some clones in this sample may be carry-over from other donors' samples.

CDR3 in amino acids: CASSSDRGYEAFF. The CDR3 nucleotides read TGCGCCAGCAGTTCTGACAGGGGCTATGAAGCTTTCTTT. The chain links TRBV5-1 to TRBJ1-1; 8 bases fit TRBD1. V gave up 5 bases and J gave up 7 bases; unmatched junction bases: 7. The CDR3 runs 13 residues. Germline-derived CDR1 and CDR2 are SGHRS and YFSETQ.